This passage covers 4 T cell receptor beta chains from one sample sequenced in a study of cytomegalovirus exposure and HLA in healthy donors. The PCR made use of 60 Vbeta and 13 Jbeta primers. Sequenced by immunoSEQ multiplex PCR; TCRdb stores in-frame clones only, minus some. Here the sample spans around 120,000 clones, roughly 69% being singletons. Sequenced: PBMCs. All receptors derive from a man aged 30-40 years in good health and CMV-seropositive.

The CDR3 sequence is CASHAEGPNTEAFF. Written as DNA, the CDR3 is TGCGCCAGCCATGCCGAGGGTCCGAACACTGAAGCTTTCTTT. J is TRBJ1-1 and V is TRBV5-1, with D hard to call. The CDR3 extends over 14 amino acids. Germline loops: CDR1 SGHRS, CDR2 YFSETQ. V dropped 7 bases and J dropped 1 base, with 14 bases sitting between them.

The rearrangement links TRBV18 to TRBJ2-5, with 9 bases lining up with TRBD2. There are 15 residues in the CDR3. J lost 6 bases, V lost 2 bases, and 7 bases had no gene match. The V gene's germline CDR1 is KGHSH and CDR2 LQKENI. Here the CDR3 DNA reads TGTGCCAGCTCACCAGCTAGCGGGGCGGGCAAGACCCAGTACTTC. Its protein is CASSPASGAGKTQYF.

This sequence joins TRBV5-8 and TRBJ1-4, with a possible D match to TRBD1 (5 bases). There are 14 residues in the CDR3. The germline V gene has CDR1 SGHTS and CDR2 YDEGEE. Trimming cost V 6 bases and J 5 bases, with 14 bases left between them. The CDR3 DNA reads as TGTGCCAGCACCCCAACAGGAGCGAATGAAAAACTGTTTTTT. Translating gives CASTPTGANEKLFF.

This clone was counted once. The chain is built from TRBV13 and TRBJ2-7; 7 bases match TRBD2. The V segment lost 4 bases and the J segment 0 bases; nucleotides outside the gene matches: 6. Germline assignment: CDR1 PRHDT and CDR2 FYEKMQ (reference sequence). The CDR3 has 15 residues. The CDR3 region is CASSSPRGSSYEQYF. DNA of the CDR3: TGTGCCAGCAGCTCCCCCCGCGGGAGCTCCTACGAGCAGTACTTC.